The 32 T cell receptor beta chains given below trace back to one sample, sequenced in a study of cytomegalovirus exposure and HLA in healthy donors. The PCR made use of 60 Vbeta and 13 Jbeta primers. The repertoire was sequenced with immunoSEQ multiplex PCR; TCRdb's copy has only in-frame clones and lacks some. The sample holds 150,000 to 200,000 clones, 80% seen once. Material for sequencing was PBMCs. These receptors came from a woman aged 40 to 55 in good health and CMV-seronegative.

This clone was counted between two and nine times. The chain combines TRBV29-1 with TRBJ2-2; D might be TRBD2 (5 bases). The CDR3 is made up of 12 amino acids. From germline, CDR1 is SQVTM and CDR2 ANQGSEA. CDR3 region: CITHPLGGELFF. The DNA of the CDR3 is TGCATTACCCACCCACTAGGCGGGGAGCTGTTTTTT.

This clone was counted between two and nine times. The rearrangement uses TRBV27 and TRBJ2-5, with no clear D. CDR1 is MNHEY and CDR2 is SMNVEV in the germline V gene (reference sequence). V lost 6 bases and J lost 0, with 11 bases in between. The CDR3 covers 14 residues. The CDR3 is CASRPSAYQETQYF. The CDR3 nucleotides read TGTGCCAGCAGACCATCCGCGTACCAAGAGACCCAGTACTTC.

This chain connects TRBV7-2 to TRBJ1-1; D may be TRBD1 (6 bases). Trimming pared 4 bases from V and 7 bases from J, leaving 13 bases between. The length of the CDR3 is 13 residues. Per germline, CDR1 SGHTA and CDR2 FQGNSA. CDR3 coding DNA: TGTGCCAGCAGCTCCAGGGGAGCCCTTGAAGCTTTCTTT. It translates to CASSSRGALEAFF. The variable domain in full, with the rest retrieved from reference TRBV7-2 and TRBJ1-1, is GAGVSQSPSNKVTEKGKDVELRCDPISGHTALYWYRQSLGQGLEFLIYFQGNSAPDKSGLPSDRFSAERTGGSVSTLTIQRTQQEDSAVYLCASSSRGALEAFFGQGTRLTVV.

The rearrangement links TRBV21-1 to TRBJ2-7; the table's D gene call, TRBD2, was not cross checked with the DNA. TRBV21-1 is a pseudogene segment. The CDR3 is 10 residues long. The CDR3 protein is CASAAGGTYF. In nucleotides, the CDR3 is TGTGCCAGCGCCGCGGGAGGGACGTACTTC.

There are a few counts of this clone. The V gene is TRBV28, the J gene TRBJ1-2; 8 positions agree with TRBD1. Germline V gene sequence: CDR1 MDHEN, CDR2 SYDVKM. There are 14 residues in the CDR3. The trim removed 6 bases at V and 3 bases at J, leaving 6 bases unmatched. CDR3 DNA sequence: TGTGCCAGCAGCCCGACAGGGGCGTACTATGGCTACACCTTC. This sequence encodes CASSPTGAYYGYTF.

This clone was seen once. The chain joins TRBV7-9 to TRBJ2-7; D perhaps matches TRBD1 (5 bases). There are 13 residues in the CDR3. Trimming took 5 bases from V and 2 from J, leaving 10 bases between them. The germline V gene has CDR1 SEHNR and CDR2 FQNEAQ (reference sequence). CDR3 in DNA: TGTGCCAGCAGCCCCCTCAGGGCCTACGAGCAGTACTTC. The encoded protein is CASSPLRAYEQYF.

The chain recombines TRBV4-3 with TRBJ1-1, with 8 bases aligning to TRBD1. J gave up 3 bases and V 3 bases, and 18 bases lay outside the gene matches. The V gene's germline CDR1 is LGHNA and CDR2 YSLEER. The CDR3 loop spans 19 amino acids. The DNA for the CDR3 is TGCGCCAGCAGCCATGACACAGGGGGACGTTACCAACGGTACACTGAAGCTTTCTTT. This encodes CASSHDTGGRYQRYTEAFF.

The V gene is TRBV9, the J gene TRBJ2-3, with a weak D call TRBD1 (6 bases). The CDR3 loop spans 13 amino acids. Trimming removed 2 bases at V and 6 bases at J, with 10 bases between. The germline CDR1 and CDR2 sequences are SGDLS and YYNGEE. CDR3 nucleotides: TGTGCCAGCAGCGTTTACAGGGAGGATACGCAGTATTTT. Encoded protein: CASSVYREDTQYF.

The chain links TRBV15 to TRBJ1-4; no clear D. Between the trimmed V and J ends, which lost 5 bases and 0 bases, there was a span of 16 bases. The CDR3 contains 17 residues. Germline V CDR1 and CDR2: LNHNV, YYDKDF (reference sequence). In nucleotides, the CDR3 is TGTGCCACCAGCGGCGGGTACAGCCTTGCAACTAATGAAAAACTGTTTTTT. It specifies CATSGGYSLATNEKLFF.

The chain uses TRBV6-4 and TRBJ2-1; 10 bases line up with TRBD2. With 6 bases clipped from V and 5 bases from J, the junction kept 4 bases outside the gene matches. Per the germline V gene, CDR1 is MRHNA and CDR2 is SNTAGT. CDR3 length: 14 residues. CDR3 nucleotides: TGTGCCAGCAGCGGACTAGCGGAAAACAATGAGCAGTTCTTC. This encodes CASSGLAENNEQFF.

The chain joins TRBV19 to TRBJ1-1, with a tentative D call TRBD1 (5 bases). V lost 1 base, J lost 6 bases, and 12 bases lay in between. This CDR3 spans 14 amino acids. Per germline, CDR1 LNHDA and CDR2 SQIVND (reference sequence). The DNA of the CDR3 is TGTGCCAGTAGTATAGGTAACAGGATATCTGAAGCTTTCTTT. Amino acids: CASSIGNRISEAFF.

The chain employs TRBV21-1 and TRBJ1-5; TRBD1 is taken as the D call from the table, unchecked against the DNA. TRBV21-1 counts as a pseudogene. This CDR3 spans 14 amino acids. This CDR3 reads CASSTRQSNQPQHF. In DNA form, the CDR3 reads TGTGCCAGCAGCACACGACAGAGCAATCAGCCCCAGCATTTT.

The V and J genes are TRBV28 and TRBJ1-5, with TRBD1 as a possible D gene (5 bases). Trimming cost V 1 base and J 2 bases, with 9 bases left between them. The CDR3 runs 15 residues. Germline V gives CDR1 MDHEN, CDR2 SYDVKM. CDR3: CASSLSRAGNQPQHF. The DNA of the CDR3 is TGTGCCAGCAGTTTATCCAGGGCTGGCAATCAGCCCCAGCATTTT. Looking up the rest from reference TRBV28 and TRBJ1-5 gives the full variable domain: DVKVTQSSRYLVKRTGEKVFLECVQDMDHENMFWYRQDPGLGLRLIYFSYDVKMKEKGDIPEGYSVSREKKERFSLILESASTNQTSMYLCASSLSRAGNQPQHFGDGTRLSIL.

The CDR3 DNA follows: TGTGCCTGGAGCGAGATCCTAGACTACGAGCAGTACTTC. It encodes CAWSEILDYEQYF. J is TRBJ2-7 and V is TRBV30; D gene unclear. This CDR3 contains 13 residues. Trimming took 3 bases from V and 3 from J, leaving 12 bases between them. From germline, CDR1 is GTSNPN and CDR2 SVGIG (reference sequence).

This clone was seen a handful of times. V usage is TRBV7-9 and J usage is TRBJ1-1; D call uncertain. V lost 6 bases, J lost 0 bases, and 5 bases lay in between. Germline values: CDR1 SEHNR, CDR2 FQNEAQ (reference sequence). The CDR3 runs to 12 residues. CDR3 bases: TGTGCCAGCAGAGCCCTGAACACTGAAGCTTTCTTT. It yields the protein CASRALNTEAFF.

This clone occurred once. This rearrangement joins TRBV11-2 to TRBJ2-2; 11 bases match TRBD1. J was trimmed by 6 bases and V by 5 bases; bases with no gene match: 2. The CDR3 loop spans 14 amino acids. CDR1 is SGHAT and CDR2 is FQNNGV in the germline V gene. This CDR3 is CASSKGQGAGELFF. DNA for the CDR3: TGTGCCAGCAGCAAGGGACAGGGGGCCGGGGAGCTGTTTTTT.

The count of this clone is one. The V gene is TRBV7-9, the J gene TRBJ2-7, with D perhaps TRBD1 (5 bases). Trimming cost V 5 bases and J 7 bases, with 18 bases left between them. The CDR3 is made up of 14 amino acids. Looked up from germline, CDR1 is SEHNR and CDR2 is FQNEAQ (reference sequence). CDR3 nucleotides: TGTGCCAGCAGCCGCGATGTTGTGGGGCAGGAGCAGTACTTC. This gives the protein CASSRDVVGQEQYF.

This chain uses TRBV19 with TRBJ1-5; TRBD1 matches 7 bases. CDR1 is LNHDA, CDR2 SQIVND, per germline (reference sequence). CDR3 length: 16 amino acids. With 3 bases clipped from V and 6 bases from J, the junction kept 11 bases outside the gene matches. Written as DNA, the CDR3 is TGTGCCAGTAGTATGGGACGAGGGACAGTTGTTCAGCCCCAGCATTTT. Translated: CASSMGRGTVVQPQHF.

The V gene is TRBV2, the J gene TRBJ2-3; D uncertain. V lost 7 bases to trimming and J lost 4 bases, with 18 bases between them. Germline V lookup: CDR1 SNHLY, CDR2 FYNNEI. The CDR3 runs to 15 residues. CDR3 in amino acids: CASNRDGSGADTQYF. In DNA, the CDR3 is TGTGCCAGCAACCGAGATGGTTCAGGCGCAGATACGCAGTATTTT.

V is TRBV2 and J is TRBJ2-3; D gene uncertain. Germline V gene lookup returns CDR1 SNHLY and CDR2 FYNNEI. With 4 bases removed from V and 2 bases from J, the gap between germline ends came to 10 bases. This CDR3 is 14 amino acids long. The CDR3 DNA follows: TGTGCCAGCAGTGTAAGCTACTCCACAGATACGCAGTATTTT. It is translated as CASSVSYSTDTQYF.

The chain joins TRBV10-3 to TRBJ2-3; 13 nucleotides match TRBD2. V lost 4 bases to trimming and J lost 0 bases; unmatched junction nucleotides: 10. There are 19 residues in the CDR3. Germline V gene data show CDR1 as ENHRY and CDR2 as SYGVKD. In DNA form, the CDR3 reads TGTGCCATCAGTGCTCAGACTAGCGGGGGGTTAACGAGCACAGATACGCAGTATTTT. Amino acids: CAISAQTSGGLTSTDTQYF.

The genes are TRBV25-1 and TRBJ2-5, with 8 bases lining up with TRBD1. J lost 2 bases, V lost 2 bases, and 13 bases had no gene match. The germline gives CDR1 MGHDK, CDR2 SYGVNS. CDR3 length equals 18 residues. CDR3 residues: CASSEKNLDRVAQETQYF. The CDR3 bases are TGTGCCAGCAGTGAAAAAAATCTGGACAGGGTCGCACAAGAGACCCAGTACTTC.

The chain couples TRBV1 to TRBJ2-2; the table's TRBD1 call for D was not verified on the DNA. TRBV1 is a known pseudogene. The CDR3 contains 16 residues. The CDR3, as DNA: TGCACCAGCAGCAAGAGGGGGCTAATCCCCACCGGGGAGCTGTTTTTT. Protein: CTSSKRGLIPTGELFF.

V gene TRBV28 combines with J gene TRBJ2-5; 7 bases fit TRBD1. Germline V CDR1 and CDR2: MDHEN, SYDVKM. The CDR3 has 14 residues. Trimming took 8 bases from V and 2 from J; bases not matched to a gene: 8. CDR3 region: CASARDRLQETQYF. The DNA for the CDR3 is TGTGCCAGCGCTCGGGACAGATTACAAGAGACCCAGTACTTC.

The rearrangement links TRBV28 to TRBJ1-4; tentatively, D is TRBD1 (5 bases). The V end lost 5 bases, the J end lost 8 bases, and 18 bases lay between the germline ends. The CDR3 covers 15 residues. Germline CDR1 is MDHEN and CDR2 is SYDVKM. The CDR3 DNA reads as TGTGCCAGCAGTCGTCGGACACGGAGAAGAGAAAAACTGTTTTTT. This gives the protein CASSRRTRRREKLFF.

About this clone: One junction end disagrees with the germline gene, perhaps due to a read error. The chain employs TRBV19 and TRBJ2-4; 9 bases align to TRBD1. CDR1 and CDR2 from the germline V gene are LNHDA and SQIVND (reference sequence). The CDR3 has 13 residues. CDR3 residues: CASSSDRGNSQYF. The CDR3 DNA reads as TGTGCCAGTAGTTCTGACAGGGGGAACAGTCAGTACTTC.

This chain connects TRBV15 to TRBJ1-4; D is ambiguous. The V gene's germline CDR1 is LNHNV and CDR2 YYDKDF (reference sequence). V was cut by 5 bases and J by 3 bases, with 13 bases left in between. This CDR3 is built from 15 residues. The chain's CDR3 is CATSPRGIPNEKLFF. The DNA for the CDR3 is TGTGCCACCAGCCCTCGAGGGATACCTAATGAAAAACTGTTTTTT.

In this sample, this clone turned up a few times. The chain is built from TRBV7-9 and TRBJ2-2; tentatively, D is TRBD2 (5 bases). The CDR3 consists of 14 residues. Germline CDR1 and CDR2: SEHNR and FQNEAQ (reference sequence). Trimming cost V 4 bases and J 6 bases, with 12 bases left between them. DNA of the CDR3: TGTGCCAGCAGCTCCGACCGCGGGTCCGGGGAGCTGTTTTTT. Its protein product is CASSSDRGSGELFF.

The gene calls are TRBV18 and TRBJ2-3; 8 nucleotides line up with TRBD1. The ends lost 4 bases at V and 2 bases at J; junction bases unmatched: 5. CDR1 is KGHSH, CDR2 LQKENI, per germline. The CDR3 is made up of 15 amino acids. The CDR3 nucleotides read TGTGCCAGCTCACTGGGACAGGTGGACACAGATACGCAGTATTTT. Residues: CASSLGQVDTDTQYF.

In its sample, this clone was seen a few times. This chain links TRBV21-1 with TRBJ1-5; no check of the table's D call, TRBD1, against the DNA was made. TRBV21-1 is a documented pseudogene. This CDR3 contains 17 residues. The CDR3 loop reads CASSKVLQGASNQPQHF. CDR3 DNA sequence: TGTGCCAGCAGCAAAGTGTTGCAGGGGGCAAGCAATCAGCCCCAGCATTTT.

With respect to this clone: One end of the junction is discordant with germline, which a read error may explain. The sample contains more than one DNA sequence encoding this CDR3. The chain carries TRBV5-1 and TRBJ2-1; 7 bases are shared with TRBD2. Germline CDR1 and CDR2: SGHRS and YFSETQ. The length of the CDR3 is 15 residues. The CDR3 DNA reads TGCGCCAGCAGTTTGGAGGGAGGGACCTACAATGAGCAGTTCTTC. Encoded protein: CASSLEGGTYNEQFF.

The genes are TRBV7-8 and TRBJ2-1; no firm D call. Germline lookup yields CDR1 SGHVS and CDR2 FQNEAQ. The CDR3 extends over 15 amino acids. V was cut by 5 bases and J by 5 bases, with 16 bases left in between. The CDR3 here is CASSRGRVLHNEQFF. In nucleotides, the CDR3 is TGTGCCAGCAGCCGCGGCCGGGTCCTCCACAATGAGCAGTTCTTC.